These T cell receptor beta chains were read from a single sample in a study of T cell repertoires in cytomegalovirus infection. What these receptors recognize is not known. TCRdb analysed the reads with MiXCR anew, one entry per CDR3 protein. The top ten hold 13% of the sample, which has around 360,000 distinct CDR3 sequences, roughly 34% seen once. Source: cultured PBMCs, taken from culture after CMV antigen stimulation. The receptors shown here come from a human donor in good health (CMV status not recorded). Some clones in this sample may be carry-over from other donors' samples. Both conserved end residues are part of each CDR3. The order of the fields is D gene, J gene, clone size, V gene, CDR3 DNA, CDR3 protein. The D gene is left open where the match is weak. A row's size may be missing; if present it is once, few, many or a size class.

TRBD2	TRBJ2-3	-	TRBV10-3	TGTGCCATCAGTGACCGACGAGGACTAGCGGGGACAGATACGCAGTATTTT	CAISDRRGLAGTDTQYF
TRBD1	TRBJ2-1	few	TRBV7-2	TGTGCCAGCAGGCAGGGGGCGGAGAACAATGAGCAGTTCTTC	CASRQGAENNEQFF
-	TRBJ1-5	-	TRBV19	TGTGCCAGTAGTATAGTGTGGGAACAGCCCCAGCATTTT	CASSIVWEQPQHF
-	TRBJ1-1	-	TRBV7-2	TGTGCCAGCAGCTTCACCCCCTCTAGTAGAGGTGAAGCTTTCTTT	CASSFTPSSRGEAFF
-	TRBJ2-2	-	TRBV2	TGTGCCAGCAGTTACAGGGATGACGGGGAGCTGTTTTTT	CASSYRDDGELFF
-	TRBJ1-6	-	TRBV12-3/TRBV12-4	TGTGCCAGCAGTCCCGACCCGTCCTACGCACCCCTCCACTTT	CASSPDPSYAPLHF
TRBD2	TRBJ2-3	few	TRBV7-2	TGTGCCAGCAGCTGGGGACTAGCGGGAGGGCCGAGCACAGATACGCAGTATTTT	CASSWGLAGGPSTDTQYF
-	TRBJ2-5	many	TRBV7-2	TGTGCCAGCAGCTTAGTATCGGCCCAAGAGACCCAGTACTTC	CASSLVSAQETQYF
-	TRBJ2-5	-	TRBV11-3	TGTGCCAGCAGCCAAGACGGTAGCCGAAAAGAGACCCAGTACTTC	CASSQDGSRKETQYF
-	TRBJ1-1	few	TRBV6-1	TGTGCCAACAATCCAGGTCGGACTGAAGCTTTCTTT	CANNPGRTEAFF
TRBD1	TRBJ1-2	-	TRBV29-1	TGCAGCGTTGAAATTGGAGGGGGCGCGGGCTACACCTTC	CSVEIGGGAGYTF
TRBD2	TRBJ2-3	-	TRBV19	TGTGCCAGTAGGAAGATTAGCGGGGCCTCTAGCACAGATACGCAGTATTTT	CASRKISGASSTDTQYF
TRBD2	TRBJ2-5	-	TRBV7-2	TGTGCCAGCAGCCCGTCCCGACTAGCGGGCCAAGAGACCCAGTACTTC	CASSPSRLAGQETQYF
TRBD1	TRBJ2-2	few	TRBV7-8	TGTGCCAGCAGCTCCCGGACAGGGAGCACCGGGGAGCTGTTTTTT	CASSSRTGSTGELFF
-	TRBJ1-2	many	TRBV7-2	TGTGCCAGCAGCTTCCGGCGCGGGGCGACTAACTATGGCTACACCTTC	CASSFRRGATNYGYTF
-	TRBJ2-7	-	TRBV27	TGTGCCAGCAGTCCTGCTGGGAAGATCTACGAGCAGTACTTC	CASSPAGKIYEQYF
-	TRBJ2-7	-	TRBV28	TGTGCCAGCAGAGATACCGGGACCTCTTACGAGCAGTACTTC	CASRDTGTSYEQYF
-	TRBJ2-3	-	TRBV7-9	TGTGCCAGCAGCTTGGCAGATGTTTGGACGCAGTATTTT	CASSLADVWTQYF
TRBD2	TRBJ2-1	few	TRBV29-1	TGCAGCGTTGAGACCGGGAGGGCCCCCTACAATGAGCAGTTCTTC	CSVETGRAPYNEQFF
-	TRBJ1-3	few	TRBV7-8	TGTGCCAGCAGCTCCACAACCTTCTCTGGAAACACCATATATTTT	CASSSTTFSGNTIYF
-	TRBJ2-5	-	TRBV25-1	TGTGCCAGCAGCGAAATTGCTCACCAAGAGACCCAGTACTTC	CASSEIAHQETQYF
-	TRBJ1-2	many	TRBV7-2	TGTGCCAGCAGCTTAGCTACGGGGCCCACGGGAGGTGGCTACACCTTC	CASSLATGPTGGGYTF
-	TRBJ2-4	-	TRBV6-6	TGTGCCAGCAAATTCAAAGAGAGGGTAGCCAAAAACATTCAGTACTTC	CASKFKERVAKNIQYF
-	TRBJ2-1	-	TRBV12-3/TRBV12-4	TGTGCCAGCAGGGGGGGAGTATCGGATCAGTTCTTC	CASRGGVSDQFF
-	TRBJ1-1	few	TRBV4-1	TGCGCCAGCAGCCAAGAAATTGGTTCGGGTAACGCTGAAGCTTTCTTT	CASSQEIGSGNAEAFF
TRBD2	TRBJ2-1	-	TRBV19	TGTGCCAGTAAAGGCGGGAGGGCGGGATACAATGAGCAGTTCTTC	CASKGGRAGYNEQFF
-	TRBJ1-1	-	TRBV18	TGTGCCAGCTCACCAAAGCGGCCAACGGACGGCACTGAAGCTTTCTTT	CASSPKRPTDGTEAFF
-	TRBJ1-1	-	TRBV6-2/TRBV6-3	TGTGCCAGCAGGCAGGAGAACACTGAAGCTTTCTTT	CASRQENTEAFF
-	TRBJ2-3	few	TRBV19	TGTGCCACCCTACCCCGCGGTGCTAGCACAGATACGCAGTATTTT	CATLPRGASTDTQYF
TRBD1	TRBJ2-3	few	TRBV7-2	TGTGCCAGCAGCTTCTGGACAGGGCTCACAGATACGCAGTATTTT	CASSFWTGLTDTQYF
TRBD1	TRBJ1-1	-	TRBV6-6	TGTGCCAGCAGTTACCCCCCCGACAGGGCTATAATAATAGCTGAAGCTTTCTTT	CASSYPPDRAIIIAEAFF
-	TRBJ2-2	-	TRBV20-1	TGCAGTGCTAGAGCCACAGGGCGATACGGGGAGCTGTTTTTT	CSARATGRYGELFF
-	TRBJ2-1	few	TRBV6-5	TGTGCCAGCCGGTGGGGGGATGGCAATGAGCAGTTCTTC	CASRWGDGNEQFF
-	TRBJ2-3	-	TRBV7-8	TGTGCCAGCAGCTTAGTTGGTACCTTGGCGGGATACACAGATACGCAGTATTTT	CASSLVGTLAGYTDTQYF
TRBD2	TRBJ2-7	many	TRBV7-2	TGTGCCAGCAGCTCACCCCTAGCGGGAGTGTACCCTCCAGGCGAGCAGTACTTC	CASSSPLAGVYPPGEQYF
-	TRBJ1-5	many	TRBV27	TGTGCCAGCAGTTTACGGGGGCAGCCCCAGCATTTT	CASSLRGQPQHF
TRBD2	TRBJ2-5	-	TRBV7-2	TGTGCCAGCAGCTTAGCGACTAGCGGGAACCAAGAGACCCAGTACTTC	CASSLATSGNQETQYF
-	TRBJ1-3	once	TRBV9	TGTGCCAGCAGCCCCCGTTTTGTATCCTCTGGAAACACCATATATTTT	CASSPRFVSSGNTIYF
-	TRBJ2-3	-	TRBV3-1	TGTGCCAGCAGACTAGAGGGCTCTAGCACAGATACGCAGTATTTT	CASRLEGSSTDTQYF
TRBD1	TRBJ2-3	-	TRBV5-7	TGTGCCAGCAGCTGGGGACAGGGGTTGCCTTTCAGCATCACAGATACGCAGTATTTT	CASSWGQGLPFSITDTQYF
TRBD1	TRBJ2-1	few	TRBV7-2	TGTGCCAGCAGCCAGGCGACAGGGAGCTCCTACAATGAGCAGTTCTTC	CASSQATGSSYNEQFF
-	TRBJ1-1	few	TRBV28	TGTGCCAGCGAACAGACAGGTCCGGGAACTGAAGCTTTCTTT	CASEQTGPGTEAFF
TRBD2	TRBJ2-1	-	TRBV10-3	TGTGCCATCGGGACTAGCGCATTGTCAAGCTCCTACAATGAGCAGTTCTTC	CAIGTSALSSSYNEQFF
TRBD2	TRBJ2-3	many	TRBV7-3	TGTGCCAGCAGCACAGCGGGAGCGTACACAGATACGCAGTATTTT	CASSTAGAYTDTQYF
TRBD2	TRBJ2-1	-	TRBV7-2	TGTGCCAGCAGACTTCCTGGACTAGCGGGAGTCGATGAGCAGTTCTTC	CASRLPGLAGVDEQFF